These T cell receptor beta chains were read from a single sample in a study of cytomegalovirus exposure and HLA in healthy donors. The assay was immunoSEQ multiplex PCR, and TCRdb's table has in-frame clones only and misses some. The sample lists 130,000 or so clones; 80% were seen once. The sequenced sample consisted of PBMCs. The origin of the receptors is a man under 40 in good health and CMV-seronegative. Each CDR3 is given with its conserved first and last residue. The order of the fields is clone size, J gene, V gene, D gene, CDR3 protein, CDR3 DNA. A D gene is named only where the DNA matches it firmly. Size is omitted from some rows. Given values are once, few, many or a class for expanded clones.

abundance: -; j_gene: TRBJ1-5; v_gene: TRBV4-1; d_gene: -; CDR3aa: CASSQGDTSYQPQHF; CDR3nt: TGCGCCAGCAGCCAAGGGGACACCTCCTATCAGCCCCAGCATTTT
abundance: -; j_gene: TRBJ2-7; v_gene: TRBV6-1; d_gene: -; CDR3aa: CASSATKSYEQYF; CDR3nt: TGTGCCAGCAGTGCCACAAAATCCTACGAGCAGTACTTC
abundance: -; j_gene: TRBJ1-5; v_gene: TRBV6-1; d_gene: -; CDR3aa: CASSETDSNQPQHF; CDR3nt: TGTGCCAGCAGTGAAACAGACAGCAATCAGCCCCAGCATTTT
abundance: -; j_gene: TRBJ2-7; v_gene: TRBV27; d_gene: -; CDR3aa: CASSLGRTYEQYF; CDR3nt: TGTGCCAGCAGTTTAGGCAGGACCTACGAGCAGTACTTC
abundance: -; j_gene: TRBJ1-1; v_gene: TRBV29-1; d_gene: -; CDR3aa: CSVEVLGGEAFF; CDR3nt: TGCAGCGTTGAAGTGTTGGGGGGTGAAGCTTTCTTT
abundance: once; j_gene: TRBJ2-3; v_gene: TRBV28; d_gene: -; CDR3aa: CASSFSLASTDTQYF; CDR3nt: TGTGCCAGCAGTTTTTCCCTGGCCAGCACAGATACGCAGTATTTT
abundance: -; j_gene: TRBJ2-7; v_gene: TRBV6-6; d_gene: TRBD1; CDR3aa: CASSYSGGSYEQYF; CDR3nt: TGTGCCAGCAGTTACTCAGGGGGCAGCTACGAGCAGTACTTC
abundance: few; j_gene: TRBJ2-5; v_gene: TRBV6-1; d_gene: TRBD2; CDR3aa: CASSGLAGGTQETQYF; CDR3nt: TGTGCCAGCAGTGGACTAGCGGGAGGTACTCAAGAGACCCAGTACTTC
abundance: -; j_gene: TRBJ1-2; v_gene: TRBV4-2; d_gene: TRBD1; CDR3aa: CASSQVRDRGNYGYTF; CDR3nt: TGTGCCAGCAGCCAAGTCAGGGACAGGGGGAACTATGGCTACACCTTC
abundance: -; j_gene: TRBJ2-7; v_gene: TRBV30; d_gene: TRBD2; CDR3aa: CAWSPFIGTSTTQTYEQYF; CDR3nt: TGTGCCTGGAGTCCCTTCATTGGGACTAGCACCACGCAAACCTACGAGCAGTACTTC
abundance: -; j_gene: TRBJ2-5; v_gene: TRBV2; d_gene: TRBD1; CDR3aa: CASSDSTGFAETQYF; CDR3nt: TGTGCCAGCAGCGATTCGACAGGGTTCGCGGAGACCCAGTACTTC
abundance: -; j_gene: TRBJ2-3; v_gene: TRBV11-2; d_gene: TRBD1; CDR3aa: CASSLTRTGRGTDTQYF; CDR3nt: TGTGCCAGCAGCTTAACAAGGACAGGGAGAGGTACAGATACGCAGTATTTT
abundance: -; j_gene: TRBJ2-5; v_gene: TRBV7-2; d_gene: TRBD2; CDR3aa: CASRQGTSGGETQYF; CDR3nt: TGTGCCAGCAGACAAGGGACTAGCGGGGGTGAGACCCAGTACTTC
abundance: once; j_gene: TRBJ2-7; v_gene: TRBV7-9; d_gene: -; CDR3aa: CASSQDSHEQYF; CDR3nt: TGTGCCAGCAGCCAGGACAGCCACGAGCAGTACTTC
abundance: -; j_gene: TRBJ2-7; v_gene: TRBV7-2; d_gene: -; CDR3aa: CASSPSRGGVSYEQYF; CDR3nt: TGTGCCAGCAGCCCGTCCAGAGGCGGGGTCTCCTACGAGCAGTACTTC
abundance: -; j_gene: TRBJ2-7; v_gene: TRBV4-3; d_gene: -; CDR3aa: CASSQDKGGYEQYF; CDR3nt: TGCGCCAGCAGCCAAGACAAGGGAGGCTACGAGCAGTACTTC
abundance: few; j_gene: TRBJ2-5; v_gene: TRBV9; d_gene: -; CDR3aa: CASSVMGSTQETQYF; CDR3nt: TGTGCCAGCAGCGTAATGGGCAGTACACAAGAGACCCAGTACTTC
abundance: -; j_gene: TRBJ2-2; v_gene: TRBV5-1; d_gene: TRBD1; CDR3aa: CASSQYRDRATGELFF; CDR3nt: TGCGCCAGCAGCCAATACAGGGACAGGGCGACCGGGGAGCTGTTTTTT
abundance: -; j_gene: TRBJ1-1; v_gene: TRBV6-6; d_gene: TRBD1; CDR3aa: CASSWPRDRDWGAFF; CDR3nt: TGTGCCAGCAGTTGGCCCCGGGACAGGGACTGGGGAGCTTTCTTT
abundance: -; j_gene: TRBJ1-1; v_gene: TRBV9; d_gene: -; CDR3aa: CASSAPGVVLNTEAFF; CDR3nt: TGTGCCAGCAGTGCTCCCGGGGTAGTACTAAACACTGAAGCTTTCTTT
abundance: -; j_gene: TRBJ2-7; v_gene: TRBV6-5; d_gene: -; CDR3aa: CASSYSVRFYEQYF; CDR3nt: TGTGCCAGCAGTTACTCTGTACGGTTCTACGAGCAGTACTTC
abundance: -; j_gene: TRBJ1-5; v_gene: TRBV2; d_gene: -; CDR3aa: CASSEALGSNQPQHF; CDR3nt: TGTGCCAGCAGTGAAGCGCTCGGTAGCAATCAGCCCCAGCATTTT
abundance: -; j_gene: TRBJ1-1; v_gene: TRBV4-3; d_gene: -; CDR3aa: CASSQEPGAPNTEAFF; CDR3nt: TGCGCCAGCAGCCAAGAACCAGGGGCTCCGAACACTGAAGCTTTCTTT
abundance: -; j_gene: TRBJ2-7; v_gene: TRBV6-5; d_gene: TRBD1; CDR3aa: CASSRQGGEQYF; CDR3nt: TGTGCCAGTTCACGACAGGGTGGCGAGCAGTACTTC
abundance: -; j_gene: TRBJ2-2; v_gene: TRBV6-5; d_gene: TRBD1; CDR3aa: CASSSTGQHIGELFF; CDR3nt: TGTGCCAGCAGTTCCACGGGACAGCACATAGGGGAGCTGTTTTTT
abundance: -; j_gene: TRBJ1-4; v_gene: TRBV9; d_gene: -; CDR3aa: CASSATGGNEKLFF; CDR3nt: TGTGCCAGCAGCGCGACAGGAGGAAATGAAAAACTGTTTTTT
abundance: -; j_gene: TRBJ1-6; v_gene: TRBV27; d_gene: -; CDR3aa: CASSLVQNSPLHF; CDR3nt: TGTGCCAGCAGTTTAGTTCAGAATTCACCCCTCCACTTT
abundance: -; j_gene: TRBJ2-7; v_gene: TRBV11-2; d_gene: TRBD2; CDR3aa: CASSLLAGSSYEQYF; CDR3nt: TGTGCCAGCAGCCTACTAGCGGGGAGCTCCTACGAGCAGTACTTC
abundance: -; j_gene: TRBJ2-5; v_gene: TRBV4-1; d_gene: TRBD1; CDR3aa: CASSQSPAGGEETQYF; CDR3nt: TGCGCCAGCAGCCAAAGCCCAGCAGGGGGCGAGGAGACCCAGTACTTC
abundance: once; j_gene: TRBJ1-2; v_gene: TRBV29-1; d_gene: TRBD1; CDR3aa: CSVVTGGSGYTF; CDR3nt: TGCAGCGTTGTGACAGGGGGCTCTGGCTACACCTTC
abundance: -; j_gene: TRBJ2-1; v_gene: TRBV4-1; d_gene: TRBD1; CDR3aa: CASSPGQGAYNEQFF; CDR3nt: TGCGCCAGCAGTCCGGGACAGGGGGCCTACAATGAGCAGTTCTTC
abundance: -; j_gene: TRBJ2-3; v_gene: TRBV5-1; d_gene: -; CDR3aa: CASSLTSRESADTQYF; CDR3nt: TGCGCCAGCAGCTTGACCTCCAGGGAATCAGCAGATACGCAGTATTTT
abundance: -; j_gene: TRBJ1-3; v_gene: TRBV10-3; d_gene: -; CDR3aa: CAITETGGGNTIYF; CDR3nt: TGTGCCATCACCGAGACAGGTGGTGGAAACACCATATATTTT
abundance: once; j_gene: TRBJ1-1; v_gene: TRBV10-3; d_gene: -; CDR3aa: CAISEGGFDTEAFF; CDR3nt: TGTGCCATCAGTGAAGGGGGATTCGACACTGAAGCTTTCTTT
abundance: -; j_gene: TRBJ2-6; v_gene: TRBV28; d_gene: -; CDR3aa: CASSQGGVVAGANVLTF; CDR3nt: TGTGCCAGCAGTCAGGGGGGAGTAGTCGCTGGGGCCAACGTCCTGACTTTC
abundance: -; j_gene: TRBJ1-3; v_gene: TRBV7-9; d_gene: TRBD1; CDR3aa: CASSDGTGVYGNTIYF; CDR3nt: TGTGCCAGCAGCGACGGGACAGGGGTTTATGGAAACACCATATATTTT
abundance: -; j_gene: TRBJ2-1; v_gene: TRBV5-4; d_gene: TRBD1; CDR3aa: CASSLTGEAQFF; CDR3nt: TGTGCCAGCAGCCTGACAGGGGAGGCGCAGTTCTTC
abundance: -; j_gene: TRBJ1-2; v_gene: TRBV6-5; d_gene: -; CDR3aa: CASSSPWRDGNYGYTF; CDR3nt: TGTGCCAGCAGTTCCCCCTGGAGGGATGGTAACTATGGCTACACCTTC
abundance: once; j_gene: TRBJ2-2; v_gene: TRBV6-4; d_gene: -; CDR3aa: CASRTENTGELFF; CDR3nt: TGTGCCAGCAGGACAGAGAACACCGGGGAGCTGTTTTTT
abundance: -; j_gene: TRBJ2-6; v_gene: TRBV28; d_gene: -; CDR3aa: CASRGGGSGANVLTF; CDR3nt: TGTGCCAGCAGGGGAGGGGGTTCGGGGGCCAACGTCCTGACTTTC
abundance: few; j_gene: TRBJ2-7; v_gene: TRBV4-3; d_gene: TRBD1; CDR3aa: CASSQDYIGQGGSYEQYF; CDR3nt: TGCGCCAGCAGCCAGGACTATATCGGACAGGGAGGCTCCTACGAGCAGTACTTC
abundance: -; j_gene: TRBJ2-4; v_gene: TRBV7-2; d_gene: TRBD2; CDR3aa: CASSSGTSTDIQYF; CDR3nt: TGTGCCAGCAGCTCCGGGACTAGCACAGACATTCAGTACTTC
abundance: -; j_gene: TRBJ2-2; v_gene: TRBV29-1; d_gene: -; CDR3aa: CSVQGQGYGGELFF; CDR3nt: TGCAGCGTTCAGGGACAAGGTTATGGCGGGGAGCTGTTTTTT
abundance: -; j_gene: TRBJ2-7; v_gene: TRBV7-2; d_gene: TRBD2; CDR3aa: CASQRLAGGPGSYEQYF; CDR3nt: TGTGCCAGTCAACGACTAGCGGGAGGGCCCGGCTCCTACGAGCAGTACTTC
abundance: -; j_gene: TRBJ2-4; v_gene: TRBV11-2; d_gene: -; CDR3aa: CASSFFRGLGNIQYF; CDR3nt: TGTGCCAGCAGCTTTTTTCGGGGATTGGGAAACATTCAGTACTTC
abundance: -; j_gene: TRBJ1-5; v_gene: TRBV6-1; d_gene: TRBD1; CDR3aa: CASSGPRQGFQPQHF; CDR3nt: TGTGCCAGCAGTGGGCCTAGACAGGGCTTTCAGCCCCAGCATTTT
abundance: -; j_gene: TRBJ1-2; v_gene: TRBV28; d_gene: -; CDR3aa: CASSLYRVNNYGYTF; CDR3nt: TGTGCCAGCAGTTTATATCGGGTTAATAACTATGGCTACACCTTC
abundance: -; j_gene: TRBJ2-1; v_gene: TRBV10-2; d_gene: -; CDR3aa: CASGHGSSYNEQFF; CDR3nt: TGCGCCAGCGGACACGGTAGCTCCTACAATGAGCAGTTCTTC
abundance: few; j_gene: TRBJ1-1; v_gene: TRBV5-1; d_gene: -; CDR3aa: CASSFGSSNTEAFF; CDR3nt: TGCGCCAGCAGTTTTGGGAGTTCTAACACTGAAGCTTTCTTT
abundance: -; j_gene: TRBJ2-7; v_gene: TRBV29-1; d_gene: TRBD1; CDR3aa: CSVVPGQRPYEQYF; CDR3nt: TGCAGCGTTGTCCCGGGACAGCGTCCCTACGAGCAGTACTTC
abundance: -; j_gene: TRBJ1-1; v_gene: TRBV28; d_gene: -; CDR3aa: CASKLGDTYTEAFF; CDR3nt: TGTGCCAGCAAGCTCGGGGACACATACACTGAAGCTTTCTTT
abundance: -; j_gene: TRBJ1-4; v_gene: TRBV7-9; d_gene: -; CDR3aa: CASSPMYSDEKLFF; CDR3nt: TGTGCCAGCAGCCCAATGTATTCGGATGAAAAACTGTTTTTT
abundance: -; j_gene: TRBJ1-5; v_gene: TRBV19; d_gene: -; CDR3aa: CASSIDTQGYSNQPQHF; CDR3nt: TGTGCCAGTAGTATAGATACACAGGGATACAGCAATCAGCCCCAGCATTTT
abundance: -; j_gene: TRBJ1-6; v_gene: TRBV2; d_gene: TRBD1; CDR3aa: CASSEALPGGRNSPLHF; CDR3nt: TGTGCCAGCAGTGAAGCGCTCCCAGGGGGCCGGAATTCACCCCTCCACTTT
abundance: -; j_gene: TRBJ1-3; v_gene: TRBV4-1; d_gene: -; CDR3aa: CASSQTQASSGNTIYF; CDR3nt: TGCGCCAGCAGCCAGACACAGGCCTCCTCTGGAAACACCATATATTTT
abundance: -; j_gene: TRBJ1-1; v_gene: TRBV14; d_gene: TRBD1; CDR3aa: CASSPRGLAEAFF; CDR3nt: TGTGCCAGCAGCCCGAGGGGGCTCGCTGAAGCTTTCTTT
abundance: -; j_gene: TRBJ2-5; v_gene: TRBV29-1; d_gene: -; CDR3aa: CSVAGEGQETQYF; CDR3nt: TGCAGCGTAGCAGGGGAGGGCCAAGAGACCCAGTACTTC
abundance: -; j_gene: TRBJ2-1; v_gene: TRBV6-1; d_gene: -; CDR3aa: CASSVQGTSDEQFF; CDR3nt: TGTGCCAGCAGTGTACAGGGAACGTCCGATGAGCAGTTCTTC
abundance: -; j_gene: TRBJ2-4; v_gene: TRBV28; d_gene: TRBD1; CDR3aa: CASSTPTGGTYF; CDR3nt: TGTGCCAGCAGCACGCCGACAGGGGGCACGTACTTC
abundance: -; j_gene: TRBJ1-1; v_gene: TRBV27; d_gene: -; CDR3aa: CASSNGQFRTEAFF; CDR3nt: TGTGCCAGCAGTAACGGACAGTTTCGCACTGAAGCTTTCTTT